This T cell receptor beta chain was identified in a study of T cell repertoires in ileal Crohn's disease. Study-wide background: Patients had a median approximately 7.3-year disease duration, and less than 45% were active smokers. Every patient was operated on for stricturing (about 60%) or penetrating (approximately 40%) complications. Broader study findings: Sorted CD8 T cells held more high-frequency clones than CD4. All patients with clonality above 26.8% had endoscopic recurrence.

The assay was immunoSEQ multiplex PCR, and TCRdb's table has in-frame clones only and misses some. Altogether about 8,200 clones are present, approximately 96% being singletons, with the ten largest covering approximately 0.21%. CDR1 is LGHNA, CDR2 YSLEER, per germline. The V and J ends lost 0 bases and 6 bases respectively, with 12 bases between them. The CDR3 extends over 15 amino acids. In regard to this clone: Its specificity is unknown.

This TCR was recovered from an adult with Crohn's disease. Sequenced input: ileal tissue. The chain carries TRBV4-3 and TRBJ1-5; D call uncertain. CDR3 DNA sequence: TGCGCCAGCAGCCAAGAATTCACTTTTATTCAGCCCCAGCATTTT. This encodes CASSQEFTFIQPQHF.